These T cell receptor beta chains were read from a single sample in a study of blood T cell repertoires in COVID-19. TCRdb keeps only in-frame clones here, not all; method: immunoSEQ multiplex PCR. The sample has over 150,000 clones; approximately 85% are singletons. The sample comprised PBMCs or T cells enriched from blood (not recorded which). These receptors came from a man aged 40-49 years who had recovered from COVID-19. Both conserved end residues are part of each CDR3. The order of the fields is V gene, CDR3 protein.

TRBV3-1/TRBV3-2 CASSQDVGGRERETQYF
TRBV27 CASSSSGGVNNQPQHF
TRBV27 CASSTWDRYEQYF
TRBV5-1 CASSSGQGSYNEQFF
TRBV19 CASKELGGDQETQYF
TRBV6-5 CASSSGDTEAFF
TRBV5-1 CASGGQGDSSTDTQYF
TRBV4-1 CASSHPGGGIDGYTF
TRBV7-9 CASSSTLQELGNQPQHF
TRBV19 CATHGRGTYEKLFF
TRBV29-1 CSVRDRQSNQPQHF
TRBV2 CASGRTSSDNEQFF
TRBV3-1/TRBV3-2 CASSPRSTSETQYF
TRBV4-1 CASSKSLQLFF
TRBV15 CATSRAPNEAFF
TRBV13 CASSLSRQETQYF
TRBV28 CASSSGSWASGRKNEQFF
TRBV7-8 CASSSGVAPGNTIYF
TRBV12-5 CASGEPKTGLSGNTIYF
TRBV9 CASSVDRRANTGELFF
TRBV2 CAIGGGPKGEQFF
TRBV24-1 CATSEAGGYGYTF
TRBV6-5 CASPRGAGVETQYF
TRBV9 CASSVGGQLNTEAFF
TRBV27 CASSSRGNEQFF
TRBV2 CASRARDTDYGYTF
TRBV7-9 CASSQGQGWGQPQHF
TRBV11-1 CASSLVRGAVKDTQYF
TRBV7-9 CASSPRDRGVEKLFF
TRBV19 CASRPFNYAIYEQYF
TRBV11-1 CASSLVDRGNGEQYF
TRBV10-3 CAISESPGMEAFF
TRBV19 CASMGSLGQGREKLFF
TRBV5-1 CASSLGRLNTEAFF
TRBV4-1 CASSHPWGGSSDTQYF
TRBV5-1 CASSREGTYEQYF
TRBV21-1 CASSKAPGSRGPCRYTF
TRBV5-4 CASTELGQGVKEAFF
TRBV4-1 CASRPTGFDSPLHF
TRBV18 CASSPGQQGQPQHF
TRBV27 CASSRQGVPETQYF
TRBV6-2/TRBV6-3 CASSYPAGETQYF
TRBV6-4 CASRVTGMLSSPLHF
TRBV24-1 CATSGGAGGDNEKLFF